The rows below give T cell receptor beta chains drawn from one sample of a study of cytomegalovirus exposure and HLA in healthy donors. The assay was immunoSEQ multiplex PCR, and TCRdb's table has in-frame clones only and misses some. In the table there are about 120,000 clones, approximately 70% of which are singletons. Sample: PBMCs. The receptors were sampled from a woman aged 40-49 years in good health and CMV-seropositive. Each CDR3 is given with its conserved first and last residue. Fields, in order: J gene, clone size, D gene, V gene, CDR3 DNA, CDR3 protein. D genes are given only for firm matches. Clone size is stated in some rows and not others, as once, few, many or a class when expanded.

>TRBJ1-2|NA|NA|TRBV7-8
TGTGCCAGCAGCCCAAGAAGTGGCGGAGGCTACACCTTC
CASSPRSGGGYTF
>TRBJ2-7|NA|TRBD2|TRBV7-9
TGTGCCAGCAGTTCACTAGCGGGAGTCCCTAAGCGGATATTTGGCGAGCAGTACTTC
CASSSLAGVPKRIFGEQYF
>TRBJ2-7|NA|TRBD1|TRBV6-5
TGTGCCAGCAGTTATCGAGGGGGCTACAAGCAGTACTTC
CASSYRGGYKQYF
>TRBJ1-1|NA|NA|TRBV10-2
TGCGCCAGCAGTGTTGGGGGCAATCTTGAAGCTTTCTTT
CASSVGGNLEAFF
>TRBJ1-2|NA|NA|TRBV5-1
TGCGCCAGCAGCCTCCAGAACTATGGCTACACCTTC
CASSLQNYGYTF
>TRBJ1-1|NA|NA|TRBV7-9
TGTTCCAGCAGCTTGAGCGGCACAGTGAACACTGAAGCTTTCTTT
CSSSLSGTVNTEAFF
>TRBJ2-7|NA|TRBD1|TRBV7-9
TGTGCCAGCAGCCCAACGGGACAGACTAAGGAGCAGTACTTC
CASSPTGQTKEQYF
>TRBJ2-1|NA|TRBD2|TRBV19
TGTGCCAGTAGATCCTTGGGAGCGGGAGTCATGAATGAGCAGTTCTTC
CASRSLGAGVMNEQFF
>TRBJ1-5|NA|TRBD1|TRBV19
TGTGCCAGTAGTATAGTGGGACAGATGAATCAGCCCCAGCATTTT
CASSIVGQMNQPQHF
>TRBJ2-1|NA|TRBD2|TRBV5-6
TGTGCCAGCAGCTTTACCGGGACTAGTGGCAATGAGCAGTTCTTC
CASSFTGTSGNEQFF
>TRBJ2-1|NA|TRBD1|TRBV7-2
TGTGCCAGCAGCTTAGCCGGGACAGGGGGCCGGGAGCAGTTCTTC
CASSLAGTGGREQFF
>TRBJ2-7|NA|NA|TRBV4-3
TGCGCCAGCAGCCAAGGAGGGCTCACACATTTGTACGAGCAGTACTTC
CASSQGGLTHLYEQYF
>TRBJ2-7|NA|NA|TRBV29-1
TGCAGCGCTGAGTCTACAGAGGGCGGCGAGCAGTACTTC
CSAESTEGGEQYF
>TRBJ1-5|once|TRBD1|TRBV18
TGTGCCAGCTCACTTTCGACAGGGGCCGTTAGCAATCAGCCCCAGCATTTT
CASSLSTGAVSNQPQHF
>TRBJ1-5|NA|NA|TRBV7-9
TGTGCCAGCAGCTTAGCGGAGGGACTCGATCAGCCCCAGCATTTT
CASSLAEGLDQPQHF
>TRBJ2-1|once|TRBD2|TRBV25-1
TGTGCCAGCAGGGACGGGACTAGCTCATACAATGAGCAGTTCTTC
CASRDGTSSYNEQFF
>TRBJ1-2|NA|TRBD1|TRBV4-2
TGTGCCAGCAGCCGTCCGGGGACAGGGGGCGGCTACACCTTC
CASSRPGTGGGYTF
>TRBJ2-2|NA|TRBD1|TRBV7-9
TGTGCCAGCAGCTTTCCATTACAGGGGGCTAACACCGGGGAGCTGTTTTTT
CASSFPLQGANTGELFF
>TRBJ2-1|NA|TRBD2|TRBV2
TGTGCCAGCACTCTCTCCCCGGGGGGGGCAGCGGGGATAAATGAGCAGTTCTTC
CASTLSPGGAAGINEQFF
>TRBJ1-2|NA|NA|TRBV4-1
TGCGCCAGCAGCCAAGATTCGAAGGACAGCTATGGCTACACCTTC
CASSQDSKDSYGYTF
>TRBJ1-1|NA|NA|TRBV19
TGTGCCAGTAGTATCAGTGTGCAGGGGACGATCGCTGAAGCTTTCTTT
CASSISVQGTIAEAFF
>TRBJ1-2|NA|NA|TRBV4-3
TGCGCCAGCAGCCAACCAGGGGAAGCTGGCGTCTATGGCTACACCTTC
CASSQPGEAGVYGYTF
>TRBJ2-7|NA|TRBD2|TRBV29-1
TGCAGCGTTTCACGCCGACTAGCGGGGTCCTACGAGCAGTACTTC
CSVSRRLAGSYEQYF
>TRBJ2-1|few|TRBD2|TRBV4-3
TGCGCCAGCAGCCAAGATCTACCTAGCGGGAGGCCCAGCTCCTACAATGAGCAGTTCTTC
CASSQDLPSGRPSSYNEQFF
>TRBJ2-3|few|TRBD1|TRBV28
TGTGCCAGCAGTTTCGACAGGGGCACAGATACGCAGTATTTT
CASSFDRGTDTQYF
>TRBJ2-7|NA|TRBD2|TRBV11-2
TGTGCCAGCAGCTTATCGGGACTAGTTTCTTACGAGCAGTACTTC
CASSLSGLVSYEQYF
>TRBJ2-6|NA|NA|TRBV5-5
TGTGCCAGCAGCCCGGGACTCGGGACTGGGGCCAACGTCCTGACTTTC
CASSPGLGTGANVLTF
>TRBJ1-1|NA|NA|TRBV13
TGTGCCAGCAGCTTGAGCTTTGAGGGCGCTGAAGCTTTCTTT
CASSLSFEGAEAFF
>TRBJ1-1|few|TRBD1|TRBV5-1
TGCGCCAGCAGCTTGGAGGGGGCTCAAGCTTTCTTT
CASSLEGAQAFF
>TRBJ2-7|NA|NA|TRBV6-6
TGTGCCAGCAGCCCCCCCGAAGGGACACCCGCCTACGAGCAGTACTTC
CASSPPEGTPAYEQYF
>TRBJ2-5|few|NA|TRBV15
TGTGCCACCAGCAGAGGCACAGTCCCCATCCAAGAGACCCAGTACTTC
CATSRGTVPIQETQYF
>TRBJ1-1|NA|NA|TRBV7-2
TGTGCCAGCAGCTTAAACGGAGCCACTGAAGCTTTCTTT
CASSLNGATEAFF
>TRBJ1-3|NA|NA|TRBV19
TGTGCCAGTAGTATGGCAGGGGCTCGCGGGCCTGGAAACACCATATATTTT
CASSMAGARGPGNTIYF
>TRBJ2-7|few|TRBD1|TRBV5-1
TGCGCCAGCAGCTTGGCCGGGACAGAGAACTACGAGCAGTACTTC
CASSLAGTENYEQYF
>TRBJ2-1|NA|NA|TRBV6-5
TGTGCCAGCAGTTCCGCGTGGGGGCCATTCTACAATGAGCAGTTCTTC
CASSSAWGPFYNEQFF
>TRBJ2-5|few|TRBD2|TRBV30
TGTGCCTGGAGTGTACTAGCGGGTTGGACCGAGACCCAGTACTTC
CAWSVLAGWTETQYF
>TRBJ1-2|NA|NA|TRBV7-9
TGTTCCAGCAGCCTACCCCTTTATGGCTACACCTTC
CSSSLPLYGYTF
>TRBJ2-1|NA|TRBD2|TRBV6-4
TGTGCCAGCAGTGACTCTGCGACTAGCGGGAGTTTCGATGAGCAGTTCTTC
CASSDSATSGSFDEQFF
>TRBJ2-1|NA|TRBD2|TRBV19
TGTGCCAGTAGTATGTTGCCTAGCGGGAACAATGAGCAGTTCTTC
CASSMLPSGNNEQFF
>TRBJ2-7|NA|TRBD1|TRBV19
TGTGCCAGTAGTCTCGTGAGGACAGGCACCTACGAGCAGTACTTC
CASSLVRTGTYEQYF
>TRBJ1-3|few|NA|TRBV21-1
TGTGCCAGCAGCAAAGAAATTTACGACAGGACGAGGATCTTCTCTGGAAACACCATATATTTT
CASSKEIYDRTRIFSGNTIYF
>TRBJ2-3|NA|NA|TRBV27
TGTGCCAGCAGTCCGACGGGGGCAGATACGCAGTATTTT
CASSPTGADTQYF
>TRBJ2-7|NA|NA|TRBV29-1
TGCAGCGTCCCCGGGACATATTACGAGCAGTACTTC
CSVPGTYYEQYF
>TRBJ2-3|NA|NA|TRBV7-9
TGCGCCAGCAGCCACAGGGACGGGAGGACAGATACGCAGTATTTT
CASSHRDGRTDTQYF
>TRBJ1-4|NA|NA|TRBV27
TGTGCCAGCAAAGGGGAACGGGAAAAACTGTTTTTT
CASKGEREKLFF
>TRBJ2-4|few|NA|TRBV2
TGTGCCAGCAGTGACACCCTAGCGAACAAAAACATTCAGTACTTC
CASSDTLANKNIQYF
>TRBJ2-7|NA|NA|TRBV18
TGTGCCAGCTCACCTCTTCAGGGGCGAAACTCCTACGAGCAGTACTTC
CASSPLQGRNSYEQYF
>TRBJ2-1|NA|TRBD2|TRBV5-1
TGCGCCAGCAGGGACGGACTAGCGGGAAGGAATGAGCAGTTCTTC
CASRDGLAGRNEQFF
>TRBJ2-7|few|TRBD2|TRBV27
TGTGCCAGCAGTAGTGGGACTAGCGGGACCTACGAGCAGTACTTC
CASSSGTSGTYEQYF
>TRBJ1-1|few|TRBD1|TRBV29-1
TGCAGCGTTAAAAGGGGGACAGAGAGTGAAGCTTTCTTT
CSVKRGTESEAFF
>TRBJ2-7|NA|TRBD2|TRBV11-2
TGTGCCAGCAGCTCACTAGCGGGACCACTCTACGAGCAGTACTTC
CASSSLAGPLYEQYF
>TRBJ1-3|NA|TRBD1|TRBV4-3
TGCGCTAGCAGCCATATAACGGACAGGTCGCTAGGTGGAAACACCATATATTTT
CASSHITDRSLGGNTIYF
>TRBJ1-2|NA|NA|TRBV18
TGTGCCAGCTCATCGGACAGATCTGCTAACTATGGCTACACCTTC
CASSSDRSANYGYTF
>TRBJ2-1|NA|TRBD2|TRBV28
TGTGCCAGTTTGGGGTGGCTAGCGGGAGGGCCCGGTGAGCAGTTCTTC
CASLGWLAGGPGEQFF
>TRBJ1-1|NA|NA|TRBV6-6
TGTGCCAGCAGCAAACTTTTCCCTGCAGAGGGCACTGAAGCTTTCTTT
CASSKLFPAEGTEAFF
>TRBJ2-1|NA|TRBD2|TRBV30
TGTGCCTCGGGAGGGGCGGGACTAGCCCTCTTC
CASGGAGLALF
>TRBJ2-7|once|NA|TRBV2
TGTGCCAGCAGTGAGCGGACTTTTATCACCTACGAGCAGTACTTC
CASSERTFITYEQYF
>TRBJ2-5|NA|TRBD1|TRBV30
TGTGCCTGGAGTGCCGGGACAGGGGTTTTCGGAGAGCAGTACTTC
CAWSAGTGVFGEQYF
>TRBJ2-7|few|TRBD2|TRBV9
TGTGCCAGCAGCGTGGAAGCGGGAGGGAACTACGAGCAGTACTTC
CASSVEAGGNYEQYF
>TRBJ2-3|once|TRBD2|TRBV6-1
TGTGCCAGCAGCTTGACTAGCGGGAGTTCGGATACGCAGTATTTT
CASSLTSGSSDTQYF